This TCR beta chain was identified in a study of metastatic and nonmetastatic thyroid tumors. Study summary: Repertoires were compared across blood and tumor or nodule tissue from malignant and benign thyroid patients.

V was shortened by 10 bases and J by 0 bases, with 13 bases between the two germline ends. In germline, CDR1 is SNHLY, CDR2 FYNNEI. The CDR3 runs to 15 residues. Until they underwent thyroid surgery, no patient had received any treatment. The study, taken as a whole, reports: Reportedly, malignant thyroid tumors had significantly higher TCR beta diversity than benign nodules, in blood and tumor.

Comment on this clone: Antigen unknown.

Original handling: CDR3 was compared across clinicopathological groups, and the resulting differences were used to build a distant-metastasis classifier for papillary thyroid cancer. TCRdb recomputed clones from the PCR reads via MiXCR. The V and J calls here are based on TCRdb, not the publication. The sample has around 20,000 clones; approximately 32% are singletons. The chain uses TRBV2 and TRBJ2-6, with TRBD2 as a possible D gene (7 bases). The sequenced sample was adjacent normal tissue. The clonotype was recovered from a female donor with papillary thyroid cancer or a benign thyroid nodule (not recorded which). Some clones in this sample may be carry-over from other donors' samples. CDR3 coding DNA: TGTGCCACCGCACGGGGGGCCTCTGGGGCCAACGTCCTGACTTTC. Translation gives CATARGASGANVLTF.